This passage covers 32 T cell receptor beta chains from one sample sequenced in a study of shared clonotypes between healthy human individuals. Measured with immunoSEQ multiplex PCR; TCRdb has only the in-frame clones, and not every one. The repertoire has some 2,000,000 clones, 95% of them found once; the top ten carry around 0.13%. Sequencing was carried out using naive CD4+ T cells sorted from blood. Subset meaning: CD45RA+ positively selected. These TCRs come from a young man in good health.

V gene TRBV6-5 combines with J gene TRBJ1-3; no firm D call. V lost 7 bases to trimming and J lost 7 bases, with 8 bases between them. The CDR3 is 11 amino acids. Germline V gene sequence: CDR1 MNHEY, CDR2 SVGAGI. CDR3 nucleotide sequence: TGTGCCAGCAACGAATGGAACACCATATATTTT. Encoded protein: CASNEWNTIYF.

This sequence joins TRBV10-3 and TRBJ2-3; TRBD2 matches 13 bases. The J segment lost 6 bases and the V segment lost 6 bases, leaving 9 bases of the junction unmatched. CDR3 length: 16 amino acids. CDR1 is ENHRY and CDR2 is SYGVKD in the germline V gene. The CDR3 protein is CAIRGGLAGSEDTQYF. The DNA for the CDR3 is TGTGCCATCAGGGGGGGACTAGCGGGGAGTGAGGATACGCAGTATTTT.

The chain joins TRBV6-5 to TRBJ1-6, with D tentatively TRBD1 (5 bases). This CDR3 spans 16 amino acids. The germline V and J ends were trimmed by 4 bases and 3 bases, with 13 bases remaining between them. Per germline, CDR1 MNHEY and CDR2 SVGAGI. In DNA, the CDR3 is TGTGCCAGCAGTTCTCTCAGTCAGGGCTATAATTCACCCCTCCACTTT. This codes for CASSSLSQGYNSPLHF.

This clone was seen once. This chain links TRBV28 with TRBJ1-5; D gene ambiguous. Germline V gives CDR1 MDHEN, CDR2 SYDVKM. CDR3 length equals 14 residues. Trimming cost V 6 bases and J 3 bases, with 12 bases left between them. DNA for the CDR3: TGTGCCAGCAGGCCCTCCGGTACCAATCAGCCCCAGCATTTT. It yields the protein CASRPSGTNQPQHF. The full variable domain, completed using reference TRBV28 and TRBJ1-5, is DVKVTQSSRYLVKRTGEKVFLECVQDMDHENMFWYRQDPGLGLRLIYFSYDVKMKEKGDIPEGYSVSREKKERFSLILESASTNQTSMYLCASRPSGTNQPQHFGDGTRLSIL.

CDR3 protein: CASSLNRDRGVEQYF. CDR3 coding DNA: TGTGCCAGCAGCCTGAACCGGGACAGGGGGGTCGAGCAGTACTTC. The chain has TRBV6-6 and TRBJ2-7, with 11 positions matching TRBD1. Trimming took 6 bases from V and 6 from J; bases not matched to a gene: 10. Per germline, CDR1 MNHNY and CDR2 SVGAGI (reference sequence). The CDR3 loop spans 15 amino acids.

This rearrangement joins TRBV2 to TRBJ2-3; D gene unclear. Per the germline V gene, CDR1 is SNHLY and CDR2 is FYNNEI. V lost 5 bases and J lost 6, with 18 bases in between. This CDR3 spans 15 amino acids. This chain's CDR3 is CASSPKGFSRDTQYF. For the CDR3, the DNA is TGTGCCAGCAGTCCTAAGGGCTTCTCGAGGGATACGCAGTATTTT.

The CDR3 DNA reads TGTGCCAGCAGTGAAGGGCTCCTAGGGGCAACTAATGAAAAACTGTTTTTT. It yields the protein CASSEGLLGATNEKLFF. J is TRBJ1-4 and V is TRBV25-1; the D gene is possibly TRBD1 (5 bases). CDR1 is MGHDK and CDR2 is SYGVNS in the germline V gene. The CDR3 runs 17 residues. V was trimmed by 2 bases and J by 0 bases, leaving 13 bases between them.

The gene calls are TRBV5-1 and TRBJ2-1; the D is unclear. The CDR3 spans 12 residues. In germline, CDR1 is SGHRS, CDR2 YFSETQ. V lost 3 bases to trimming and J lost 8 bases, with 9 bases between them. Here the CDR3 reads CASSSRMDEQFF. The CDR3 nucleotides are TGCGCCAGCAGCTCCCGCATGGATGAGCAGTTCTTC.

The sample holds one count of this clone. The chain links TRBV30 to TRBJ1-4, with 10 nucleotides matching TRBD1. Germline V gene data show CDR1 as GTSNPN and CDR2 as SVGIG (reference sequence). J lost 7 bases, V lost 7 bases, and 6 bases had no gene match. The CDR3 length is 13 residues. CDR3 nucleotides: TGTGCCTCGGGACAGGGGATTGGTGAAAAACTGTTTTTT. As protein: CASGQGIGEKLFF.

The chain couples TRBV5-1 to TRBJ2-1; D might be TRBD1 or TRBD2, each matching 5 bases. The germline gives CDR1 SGHRS, CDR2 YFSETQ. The CDR3 totals 14 residues. V shed 5 bases and J shed 4 bases, with 13 bases lying between them. The CDR3 coding sequence is TGCGCCAGCAGACGGGACGTTACATACAATGAGCAGTTCTTC. Translated: CASRRDVTYNEQFF.

J is TRBJ1-1 and V is TRBV5-4; the D gene is possibly TRBD1 (5 bases). The germline V gene has CDR1 SGHNT and CDR2 YYREEE (reference sequence). V lost 4 bases to trimming and J lost 4 bases, with 14 bases between them. This CDR3 has 14 amino acids. This chain's CDR3 is CASSQDHGGTEAFF. The DNA for the CDR3 is TGTGCCAGCAGCCAAGATCATGGGGGCACTGAAGCTTTCTTT.

This chain joins TRBV11-2 and TRBJ2-1; the D gene could be TRBD1 or TRBD2 (5 bases each). The CDR3 spans 17 residues. Between the trimmed V and J ends, which lost 3 bases and 2 bases, there was a span of 17 bases. Germline V gives CDR1 SGHAT, CDR2 FQNNGV. The CDR3 spells CASSFSGRQPTYNEQFF. The CDR3 DNA reads TGTGCCAGCAGCTTCTCGGGGCGACAGCCAACCTACAATGAGCAGTTCTTC. The entire variable domain, with the rest obtained from reference TRBV11-2 and TRBJ2-1, is as follows: EAGVAQSPRYKIIEKRQSVAFWCNPISGHATLYWYQQILGQGPKLLIQFQNNGVVDDSQLPKDRFSAERLKGVDSTLKIQPAKLEDSAVYLCASSFSGRQPTYNEQFFGPGTRLTVL.

As concerns this clone: Distinct nucleotide sequences in the sample also encode this CDR3. The chain recombines TRBV5-1 with TRBJ2-7, with D maybe TRBD2 (5 bases). V lost 4 bases, J lost 0 bases, and 11 bases lay in between. CDR1 SGHRS and CDR2 YFSETQ come from the germline V gene. This CDR3 spans 14 amino acids. DNA for the CDR3: TGCGCCAGCAGCCCCGAGGGCAGCTCCTACGAGCAGTACTTC. Translating it yields CASSPEGSSYEQYF.

The chain couples TRBV6-5 to TRBJ2-1, with TRBD2 as a possible D gene (6 bases). V lost 0 bases and J 8 bases, leaving 14 bases between the germline ends. Germline V gene lookup returns CDR1 MNHEY and CDR2 SVGAGI. The CDR3 is 15 amino acids. The CDR3 region has the DNA TGTGCCAGCAGTTACTCCCCGGGGGTGGGTCATGAGCAGTTCTTC. It encodes CASSYSPGVGHEQFF.

This chain links TRBV5-1 with TRBJ2-5; 8 positions match TRBD2. The CDR3 extends over 16 amino acids. With V trimmed by 0 bases and J by 3 bases, 7 bases remained unmatched. Germline V lookup: CDR1 SGHRS, CDR2 YFSETQ. The DNA for the CDR3 is TGCGCCAGCAGCTTGGCCAGCGGACTAGCAAAAGAGACCCAGTACTTC. This gives the protein CASSLASGLAKETQYF.

This clone showed up many times. The CDR3 DNA sequence: TGTGCCAGCACTACAGGGGCAGGTTCACCCCTCCACTTT. Amino acids: CASTTGAGSPLHF. The V and J genes are TRBV2 and TRBJ1-6; 7 nucleotides agree with TRBD1. Losses at the gene ends were 7 bases for V and 9 bases for J; bases not matched to a gene: 6. The CDR3 has 13 residues. Germline CDR1 reads SNHLY; CDR2 reads FYNNEI.

J is TRBJ2-3 and V is TRBV5-4; 16 nucleotides line up with TRBD2. Germline V gene data show CDR1 as SGHNT and CDR2 as YYREEE (reference sequence). V lost 3 bases, J lost 6 bases, and 7 bases stayed unmatched. The CDR3 is made up of 17 amino acids. The CDR3 coding sequence is TGTGCCAGCAGCTGGGGACTAGCGGGAGGGCCGGAGGATACGCAGTATTTT. Its protein product is CASSWGLAGGPEDTQYF.

The chain couples TRBV6-6 to TRBJ2-7, with TRBD1 as a possible D gene (6 bases). The CDR3 extends over 16 amino acids. Germline loops: CDR1 MNHNY, CDR2 SVGAGI (reference sequence). V was shortened by 5 bases and J by 0 bases, with 17 bases between the two germline ends. The CDR3 region is CASSQGTGWSSYEQYF. The DNA of the CDR3 is TGTGCCAGCAGTCAAGGTACAGGGTGGAGCTCCTACGAGCAGTACTTC.

V gene TRBV18 combines with J gene TRBJ1-5, with unresolved D. Trimming left V 4 bases short and J 3 bases short, with 7 bases between. The germline V gene encodes CDR1 KGHSH and CDR2 LQKENI. The CDR3 extends over 13 amino acids. The CDR3 reads CASSLFDNQPQHF. For the CDR3, the DNA is TGTGCCAGCTCACTATTCGACAATCAGCCCCAGCATTTT.

This clone came up once. V usage is TRBV7-8 and J usage is TRBJ2-7; 9 bases align to TRBD1. V was clipped by 5 bases and J by 6 bases; unmatched bases: 8. Germline-derived CDR1 and CDR2 are SGHVS and FQNEAQ. The CDR3 spans 14 residues. Written as DNA, the CDR3 is TGTGCCAGCAGCGAGACAGGGGGAATGGGCGAGCAGTACTTC. This gives the protein CASSETGGMGEQYF.

V is TRBV28 and J is TRBJ1-1; TRBD1 matches 8 bases. Trimming cost V 5 bases and J 4 bases; bases outside gene matches: 9. CDR3 length: 15 amino acids. CDR1 and CDR2 (germline): MDHEN, SYDVKM. CDR3 amino acids: CASSPPGQAATEAFF. CDR3 coding DNA: TGTGCCAGCAGTCCACCGGGACAGGCCGCCACTGAAGCTTTCTTT.

Worth noting for this clone: With a much larger clone just one base away, this may be a read error. Distinct nucleotide sequences in the sample also encode this CDR3. The chain couples TRBV30 to TRBJ2-5, with D possibly matching TRBD2 (5 bases). The V gene's germline CDR1 is GTSNPN and CDR2 SVGIG (reference sequence). V was clipped by 2 bases and J by 5 bases, with 6 bases between them. This CDR3 spans 11 amino acids. Here the CDR3 DNA reads TGTGCCTGGAGTCGAGGGGAGACCCAGTACTTC. Protein: CAWSRGETQYF.

This rearrangement joins TRBV5-1 to TRBJ1-5; the D gene is possibly TRBD1 (6 bases). V was clipped by 3 bases and J by 5 bases, with 15 bases between them. Germline assignment: CDR1 SGHRS and CDR2 YFSETQ. CDR3 size: 15 residues. The DNA for the CDR3 is TGCGCCAGCAGCTCAGGGGACAATGATTATCAGCCCCAGCATTTT. Protein: CASSSGDNDYQPQHF. The full variable domain, completed using reference TRBV5-1 and TRBJ1-5, is KAGVTQTPRYLIKTRGQQVTLSCSPISGHRSVSWYQQTPGQGLQFLFEYFSETQRNKGNFPGRFSGRQFSNSRSEMNVSTLELGDSALYLCASSSGDNDYQPQHFGDGTRLSIL.

The chain couples TRBV25-1 to TRBJ2-1; D call uncertain. The V gene lost 1 base and the J gene lost 4 bases, with 17 bases spanning the gap. This CDR3 is built from 17 residues. Per germline, CDR1 MGHDK and CDR2 SYGVNS. As DNA, the CDR3 is TGTGCCAGCAGTGAATCCTTTATAGGGCGGAATTACAATGAGCAGTTCTTC. This gives the protein CASSESFIGRNYNEQFF.

The chain links TRBV7-9 to TRBJ2-4; D gene unclear. V lost 7 bases, J lost 0 bases, and 10 bases lay in between. This CDR3 comprises 14 residues. Per the germline V gene, CDR1 is SEHNR and CDR2 is FQNEAQ (reference sequence). CDR3 in amino acids: CASTDLLAKNIQYF. In DNA, the CDR3 is TGTGCCAGCACCGACCTACTAGCCAAAAACATTCAGTACTTC.

A note on this clone: This sample includes further DNA sequences coding for the same CDR3. The chain has TRBV2 and TRBJ2-2; no clear D gene. The CDR3 spans 12 residues. Germline assignment: CDR1 SNHLY and CDR2 FYNNEI. V was cut by 6 bases and J by 5 bases, with 7 bases left in between. The CDR3 reads CASRGYTGELFF. Written as DNA, the CDR3 is TGTGCCAGCAGAGGATATACCGGGGAGCTGTTTTTT.

This rearrangement joins TRBV6-1 to TRBJ2-1, with D possibly matching TRBD2 (5 bases). Germline lookup yields CDR1 MNHNS and CDR2 SASEGT. The CDR3 is made up of 15 amino acids. The V end lost 3 bases, the J end lost 2 bases, and 11 bases lay between the germline ends. The CDR3, as DNA: TGTGCCAGCAGTGAGCTACTAGTACCCTACAATGAGCAGTTCTTC. Amino acid sequence: CASSELLVPYNEQFF.

DNA of the CDR3: TGTGCCAGCAGCTTGGGGGGACAGTTCCAAGAGACCCAGTACTTC. Translated, it gives CASSLGGQFQETQYF. This rearrangement joins TRBV5-4 to TRBJ2-5, with 7 bases that match TRBD1. Germline V CDR1 and CDR2: SGHNT, YYREEE (reference sequence). The CDR3 length is 15 residues. The V and J ends lost 0 bases and 1 base, in that order; junction bases with no gene match: 3.

CDR3 loop: CAISPTGGATEAFF. CDR3 nucleotides: TGTGCCATCAGCCCAACAGGGGGGGCCACTGAAGCTTTCTTT. The rearrangement joins TRBV10-3 to TRBJ1-1; TRBD1 aligns across 8 bases. CDR1 is ENHRY and CDR2 is SYGVKD in the germline V gene. The CDR3 sequence is 14 residues long. Trimming at V came to 6 bases and at J to 4 bases, leaving 7 bases not matched to a gene.

The chain combines TRBV19 with TRBJ2-5; unclear D gene. The CDR3 has 14 residues. Trimming took off 1 base at V and 9 bases at J, with 15 bases between the two ends. CDR1 LNHDA and CDR2 SQIVND come from the germline V gene (reference sequence). The CDR3 reads CASSIAEQTGAQYF. For the CDR3, the DNA is TGTGCCAGTAGTATAGCGGAACAGACTGGAGCCCAGTACTTC.

The chain couples TRBV5-6 to TRBJ2-5; the match to TRBD2 covers 12 bases. In germline, CDR1 is SGHDT, CDR2 YYEEEE. V gave up 4 bases and J gave up 4 bases; unmatched junction bases: 2. The CDR3 has 14 amino acids. The CDR3 nucleotides are TGTGCCAGCAGCCTACTAGCGGGGGGAGAGACCCAGTACTTC. It yields the protein CASSLLAGGETQYF.

The CDR3, as DNA: TGTGCCAGCAGTTATCGGACAGCCAGCACAGATACGCAGTATTTT. This gives the protein CASSYRTASTDTQYF. The chain joins TRBV6-5 to TRBJ2-3; D perhaps matches TRBD1 (6 bases). Germline CDR1 is MNHEY and CDR2 is SVGAGI. The V gene lost 3 bases and the J gene lost 0 bases, with 10 bases spanning the gap. This CDR3 region has 15 residues.